One sample yielded the 19 T cell receptor beta chains listed below, sequenced in a study of cytomegalovirus exposure and HLA in healthy donors. 60 Vbeta and 13 Jbeta primers were used in PCR. TCRdb keeps only in-frame clones here, not all; method: immunoSEQ multiplex PCR. The sample records some 150,000 clones, around 80% being singletons. Material for sequencing was PBMCs. The receptors shown here come from a woman between 40 and 50 years old in good health and CMV-seronegative.

The chain has TRBV18 and TRBJ2-2; TRBD2 matches at 11 bases. This CDR3 is built from 16 residues. J lost 0 bases, V lost 6 bases, and 3 bases had no gene match. CDR1 and CDR2 from the germline V gene are KGHSH and LQKENI. CDR3 protein: CASSPGLAANTGELFF. CDR3 DNA: TGTGCCAGCTCGCCGGGACTAGCGGCGAACACCGGGGAGCTGTTTTTT.

This chain uses TRBV7-8 with TRBJ2-3; D remains unclear. V was trimmed by 1 base and J by 0 bases, leaving 11 bases between them. Germline V gene data show CDR1 as SGHVS and CDR2 as FQNEAQ. The CDR3 is 16 residues long. This chain's CDR3 is CASSLVRVFSTDTQYF. Written as DNA, the CDR3 is TGTGCCAGCAGCTTAGTTCGGGTCTTCAGCACAGATACGCAGTATTTT.

V usage is TRBV27 and J usage is TRBJ2-5, with D unresolved. This CDR3 is built from 12 residues. The V end was cut by 5 bases, the J end by 5 bases, with 9 bases between. The germline gives CDR1 MNHEY, CDR2 SMNVEV (reference sequence). The CDR3 protein is CASSEVRETQYF. As DNA, the CDR3 is TGTGCCAGCAGTGAAGTGAGGGAGACCCAGTACTTC.

This chain connects TRBV15 to TRBJ2-1; D not resolved. CDR1 and CDR2 from the germline V gene are LNHNV and YYDKDF (reference sequence). The CDR3 spans 17 residues. With 3 bases removed from V and 5 bases from J, the gap between germline ends came to 20 bases. As DNA, the CDR3 is TGTGCCACCAGCAGGGCCCGCGAGGTCGTGATCGACAATGAGCAGTTCTTC. This sequence encodes CATSRAREVVIDNEQFF.

V and J are TRBV2 and TRBJ2-5; tentatively, D is TRBD1 (5 bases). Gene TRBJ2-7 matches the end of the DNA better, so the J call may be wrong. The CDR3 sequence is 15 residues long. Germline assignment: CDR1 SNHLY and CDR2 FYNNEI. The CDR3 coding sequence is TGTGCCAGCAGTGAAGCCGGGCAAAGGGGCTACGAGCAGTACTTC. Residues: CASSEAGQRGYEQYF.

V is TRBV18 and J is TRBJ2-7; TRBD2 agrees at 10 bases. Germline CDR1 is KGHSH and CDR2 is LQKENI. J was trimmed by 1 base and V by 4 bases; bases with no gene match: 7. The CDR3 spans 16 residues. The CDR3 loop reads CASSLELAGTSYEQYF. DNA for the CDR3: TGTGCCAGCTCACTCGAACTAGCGGGAACGTCCTACGAGCAGTACTTC.

The chain employs TRBV7-3 and TRBJ2-7; TRBD1 matches 9 bases. From germline, CDR1 is SGHTA and CDR2 FQGTGA. With V trimmed by 4 bases and J by 6 bases, 4 bases remained unmatched. The CDR3 is 13 amino acids. CDR3 in DNA: TGTGCCAGCAGCTCCAGGACAGGGGTCGAGCAGTACTTC. It yields the protein CASSSRTGVEQYF. Using reference TRBV7-3 and TRBJ2-7 for the parts outside the CDR3, the full variable domain is GAGVSQTPSNKVTEKGKYVELRCDPISGHTALYWYRQSLGQGPEFLIYFQGTGAADDSGLPNDRFFAVRPEGSVSTLKIQRTERGDSAVYLCASSSRTGVEQYFGPGTRLTVT.

This chain connects TRBV6-5 to TRBJ1-1; 10 bases align to TRBD1. The CDR3 is 16 residues long. The germline V gene encodes CDR1 MNHEY and CDR2 SVGAGI. Trimming cost V 2 bases and J 2 bases; bases outside gene matches: 5. The CDR3 DNA is TGTGCCAGCAGTTACGGGACAGGGGTTAAAAACACTGAAGCTTTCTTT. Translating it yields CASSYGTGVKNTEAFF.

The chain recombines TRBV11-2 with TRBJ2-5, with TRBD1 identical over 7 bases. Germline loops: CDR1 SGHAT, CDR2 FQNNGV. This CDR3 contains 15 residues. V dropped 5 bases and J dropped 1; count of bases not matched to a gene: 7. The CDR3 DNA is TGTGCCAGCAGCACCGGGACAGTAGCCCAAGAGACCCAGTACTTC. Protein product: CASSTGTVAQETQYF.

This chain connects TRBV18 to TRBJ2-7; TRBD2 matches 7 bases. Trimming took 6 bases from V and 4 from J; bases not matched to a gene: 6. Looked up from germline, CDR1 is KGHSH and CDR2 is LQKENI. The CDR3 is made up of 13 amino acids. This CDR3 reads CASSPSGKYEQYF. CDR3 coding DNA: TGTGCCAGCTCCCCCAGCGGGAAATACGAGCAGTACTTC.

The V gene is TRBV6-1, the J gene TRBJ2-7; D uncertain. Germline CDR1 and CDR2: MNHNS and SASEGT. The CDR3 runs to 13 residues. Trimming left V 2 bases short and J 1 base short, with 6 bases between. The CDR3: CASSEQQSYEQYF. The CDR3, as DNA: TGTGCCAGCAGTGAACAACAGTCCTACGAGCAGTACTTC.

This chain joins TRBV9 and TRBJ2-7, with 8 bases lining up with TRBD2. The CDR3 consists of 15 residues. Germline CDR1 and CDR2: SGDLS and YYNGEE. The junction had 6 bases not matched to a gene; V was cut back by 4 bases and J by 0 bases. CDR3 loop: CASSLRSGSSYEQYF. CDR3 DNA sequence: TGTGCCAGCAGCCTTCGGAGCGGGAGCTCCTACGAGCAGTACTTC.

V is TRBV7-2 and J is TRBJ2-1, with 14 bases aligning to TRBD2. The J segment lost 8 bases and the V segment lost 6 bases, leaving 9 bases of the junction unmatched. The CDR3 is 16 residues long. CDR1 and CDR2 (germline): SGHTA, FQGNSA. CDR3 nucleotide sequence: TGTGCCAGCAGTTCCGCCGGGACTAGCGGGAGCTATGAGCAGTTCTTC. Protein sequence: CASSSAGTSGSYEQFF. Filled out from reference TRBV7-2 and TRBJ2-1, the complete variable domain reads GAGVSQSPSNKVTEKGKDVELRCDPISGHTALYWYRQSLGQGLEFLIYFQGNSAPDKSGLPSDRFSAERTGGSVSTLTIQRTQQEDSAVYLCASSSAGTSGSYEQFFGPGTRLTVL.

This clone was detected a few times. The V and J genes are TRBV7-2 and TRBJ1-5; the D gene is possibly TRBD1 (6 bases). The CDR3 covers 14 residues. Germline V CDR1 and CDR2: SGHTA, FQGNSA. Trimming took 5 bases from V and 3 from J, leaving 11 bases between them. Here the CDR3 reads CASSRGQNNQPQHF. The CDR3 DNA follows: TGTGCCAGCAGCAGAGGACAGAACAATCAGCCCCAGCATTTT.

This chain uses TRBV19 with TRBJ1-1; a weak D match, TRBD1 (5 bases). Between the trimmed V and J ends, which lost 7 bases and 2 bases, there was a span of 17 bases. Per the germline V gene, CDR1 is LNHDA and CDR2 is SQIVND (reference sequence). This CDR3 is 15 amino acids long. The CDR3, as DNA: TGTGCCAGTACCACACGGGCAGGGCTTAACACTGAAGCTTTCTTT. It specifies CASTTRAGLNTEAFF.

The chain combines TRBV11-3 with TRBJ1-4, with a possible D match to TRBD1 (6 bases). The CDR3 is 16 amino acids. From germline, CDR1 is SGHNT and CDR2 YENEEA. Deletions cut 5 bases from V and 5 bases from J, with 18 bases between. DNA for the CDR3: TGTGCCAGCAGCCCAGATCCGGGACACCCGAATGAAAAACTGTTTTTT. It codes for CASSPDPGHPNEKLFF.

The chain combines TRBV28 with TRBJ2-7; 7 positions match TRBD1. The germline V gene encodes CDR1 MDHEN and CDR2 SYDVKM. J was trimmed by 3 bases and V by 4 bases; bases with no gene match: 3. The CDR3 has 13 residues. CDR3 nucleotide sequence: TGTGCCAGCAGTTGGGACAGAATCTACGAGCAGTACTTC. It translates to CASSWDRIYEQYF.

The chain employs TRBV10-1 and TRBJ2-2; TRBD1 might be the D (6 bases). Trimming took 3 bases from V and 10 from J, leaving 15 bases between them. The CDR3 covers 14 residues. Per the germline V gene, CDR1 is WNHNN and CDR2 is SYGVQD (reference sequence). The DNA for the CDR3 is TGCGCCAGCAGTGATTCCCAAGGGGGTGTGGAGCTGTTTTTT. Translated: CASSDSQGGVELFF.

This clone has just a few counts. V is TRBV13 and J is TRBJ2-3, with D possibly matching TRBD2 (5 bases). V shed 3 bases and J shed 4 bases, with 17 bases lying between them. Germline V gene data show CDR1 as PRHDT and CDR2 as FYEKMQ (reference sequence). CDR3 length: 16 amino acids. The CDR3 region has the DNA TGTGCCAGCAGCTTTTCTTTCAGCGGACGCTCAGATACGCAGTATTTT. Translation gives CASSFSFSGRSDTQYF.